This T cell receptor beta chain was captured in a study of technical replicates of blood from a few donors. J was trimmed by 8 bases and V by 1 base; bases with no gene match: 6. The CDR3 has 14 residues. Germline-derived CDR1 and CDR2 are LNHDA and SQIVND (reference sequence). TCRdb's table, derived via immunoSEQ multiplex PCR, lists solely in-frame clones and lacks some. The sample shows 82,000 or so clones, 96% of them seen only once. The TCR was taken from a human donor in good health. This chain links TRBV19 with TRBJ1-2, with TRBD1 matching over 8 bases. Sequencing was carried out using T cells isolated from PBMCs. The CDR3 region is CASSIGSRGQGYTF. The CDR3 DNA is TGTGCCAGTAGTATAGGTTCCAGGGGGCAAGGCTACACCTTC.